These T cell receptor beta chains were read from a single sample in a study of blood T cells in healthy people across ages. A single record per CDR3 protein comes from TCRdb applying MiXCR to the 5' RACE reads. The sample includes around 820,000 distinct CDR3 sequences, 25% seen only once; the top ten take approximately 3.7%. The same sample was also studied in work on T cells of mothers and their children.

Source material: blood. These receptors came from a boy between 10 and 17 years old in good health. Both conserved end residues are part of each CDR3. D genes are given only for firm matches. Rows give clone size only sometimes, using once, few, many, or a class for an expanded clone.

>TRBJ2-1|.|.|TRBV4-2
CASSPDMNEQFF
TGTGCCAGCAGCCCTGACATGAATGAGCAGTTCTTC
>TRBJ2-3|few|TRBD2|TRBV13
CASSLDASGDTDTQYF
TGTGCCAGCAGCTTAGATGCTAGCGGGGACACAGATACGCAGTATTTT
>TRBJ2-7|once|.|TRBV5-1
CASSLRGTLTYEQYF
TGCGCCAGCAGCTTGAGGGGGACACTAACCTACGAGCAGTACTTC
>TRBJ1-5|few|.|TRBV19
CASSSRDPRQPQHF
TGTGCCAGTAGCTCCCGGGACCCCAGGCAGCCCCAGCATTTT
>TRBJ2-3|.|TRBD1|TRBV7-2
CASSDRDSLTDTQYF
TGTGCCAGCAGCGACCGGGACAGTCTCACAGATACGCAGTATTTT
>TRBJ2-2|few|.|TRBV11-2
CASSLGDWLPGELFF
TGTGCCAGCAGCTTAGGGGACTGGTTGCCCGGGGAGCTGTTTTTT
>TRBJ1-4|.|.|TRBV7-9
CASSLGFGPATNEKLFF
TGTGCCAGCAGCTTAGGTTTCGGCCCTGCAACTAATGAAAAACTGTTTTTT
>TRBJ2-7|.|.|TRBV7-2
CASSSLVLLEQYF
TGTGCCAGCAGCTCCTTGGTCCTACTCGAGCAGTACTTC
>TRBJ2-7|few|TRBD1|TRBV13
CASCDRGNGLNGEQYF
TGTGCCAGCTGCGACAGGGGGAACGGGTTGAATGGCGAGCAGTACTTC
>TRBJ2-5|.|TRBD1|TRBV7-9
CASSHRDRELQTQYF
TGTGCCAGCAGCCACCGAGACAGGGAATTACAGACCCAGTACTTC
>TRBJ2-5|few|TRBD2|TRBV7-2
CASRQRSLAGYQETQYF
TGTGCCAGCAGACAAAGGTCGCTAGCGGGGTACCAAGAGACCCAGTACTTC
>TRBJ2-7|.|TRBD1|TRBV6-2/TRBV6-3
CASSYLVTGSEEYEQYF
TGTGCCAGCAGTTACCTCGTGACAGGGTCGGAGGAATACGAGCAGTACTTC
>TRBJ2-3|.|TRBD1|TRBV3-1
CASSQDQGARDTQYF
TGTGCCAGCAGCCAAGACCAGGGGGCGAGAGATACGCAGTATTTT
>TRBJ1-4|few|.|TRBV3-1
CASSQDRARNEKLFF
TGTGCCAGCAGCCAAGATAGGGCACGGAATGAAAAACTGTTTTTT
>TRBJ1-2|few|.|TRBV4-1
CASSQEAPSYGYTF
TGCGCCAGCAGCCAAGAGGCACCCTCCTATGGCTACACCTTC
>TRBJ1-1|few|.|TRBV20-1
CSARIPTGPNTEAFF
TGCAGTGCTAGGATTCCGACAGGACCGAACACTGAAGCTTTCTTT
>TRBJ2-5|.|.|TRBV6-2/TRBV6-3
CASSSLLGAENKETQYF
TGTGCCAGCAGTTCCCTACTAGGCGCTGAAAACAAAGAGACCCAGTACTTC
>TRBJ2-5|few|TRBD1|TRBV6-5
CASSETGGGETQYF
TGTGCCAGCAGCGAAACAGGGGGCGGTGAGACCCAGTACTTC
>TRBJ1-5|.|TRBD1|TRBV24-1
CATSPGTGKSSQPQHF
TGTGCCACCAGTCCCGGGACAGGGAAAAGTAGTCAGCCCCAGCATTTT
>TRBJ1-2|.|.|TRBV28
CASRITGRDGYTF
TGTGCCAGCAGAATTACAGGGAGGGATGGCTACACCTTC
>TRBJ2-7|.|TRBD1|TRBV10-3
CATRVGTGTYEQYF
TGTGCCACCAGGGTCGGGACAGGGACCTACGAGCAGTACTTC
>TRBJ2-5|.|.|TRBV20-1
CSARDRRGEETQYF
TGCAGTGCTAGAGATCGCAGGGGGGAGGAGACCCAGTACTTC
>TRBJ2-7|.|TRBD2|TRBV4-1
CASSQAHALAGGAYEQYF
TGCGCCAGCAGCCAAGCCCATGCCCTAGCGGGAGGAGCATACGAGCAGTACTTC
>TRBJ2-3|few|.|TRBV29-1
CSVEDVNWGSTDTQYF
TGCAGCGTTGAAGACGTTAACTGGGGTAGCACAGATACGCAGTATTTT
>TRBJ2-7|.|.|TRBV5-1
CASSLGLGAVEQYF
TGCGCCAGCAGCTTGGGTCTGGGGGCTGTCGAGCAGTACTTC
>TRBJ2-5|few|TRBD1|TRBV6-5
CAGRADRGIETQYF
TGTGCCGGCAGGGCGGACAGGGGAATAGAGACCCAGTACTTC
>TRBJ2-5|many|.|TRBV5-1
CASSLDPGQETQYF
TGTGCCAGCAGCTTAGATCCAGGGCAAGAGACCCAGTACTTC
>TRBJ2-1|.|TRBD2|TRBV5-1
CASSYLAGGTYNEQFF
TGCGCCAGCAGCTACCTAGCGGGAGGGACCTACAATGAGCAGTTCTTC
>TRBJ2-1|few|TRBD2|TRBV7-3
CASSLTGGLANEQFF
TGTGCCAGCAGCTTAACCGGGGGACTAGCCAATGAGCAGTTCTTC
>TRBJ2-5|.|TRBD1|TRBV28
CASSLAVARGKETQYF
TGTGCCAGCAGTTTAGCGGTTGCCAGGGGGAAAGAGACCCAGTACTTC
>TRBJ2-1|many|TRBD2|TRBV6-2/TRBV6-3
CASGRGLAANNEQFF
TGTGCCAGCGGCCGGGGACTAGCGGCCAACAATGAGCAGTTCTTC
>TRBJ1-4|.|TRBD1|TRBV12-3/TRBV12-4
CASSALGQGLNEKLFF
TGTGCCAGCAGTGCCCTGGGACAGGGCCTGAATGAAAAACTGTTTTTT
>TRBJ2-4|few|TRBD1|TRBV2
CASRPQGVAKNIQYF
TGTGCCAGCAGACCACAGGGGGTAGCCAAAAACATTCAGTACTTC
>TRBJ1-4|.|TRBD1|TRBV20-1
CSAWDRGSPNEKLFF
TGCAGTGCGTGGGACAGGGGATCTCCTAATGAAAAACTGTTTTTT
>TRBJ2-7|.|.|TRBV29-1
CSVEDEDGEQYF
TGCAGCGTTGAAGATGAGGATGGCGAGCAGTACTTC
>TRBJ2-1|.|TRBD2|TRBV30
CAWSGREYNEQFF
TGTGCCTGGAGTGGGCGGGAGTACAATGAGCAGTTCTTC
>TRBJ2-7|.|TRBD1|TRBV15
CATSKPGGWYEQYF
TGTGCCACCAGCAAACCAGGGGGCTGGTACGAGCAGTACTTC
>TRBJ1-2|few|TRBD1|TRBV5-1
CASSPGTGSGYTF
TGCGCCAGCAGCCCCGGGACAGGCAGCGGCTACACCTTC
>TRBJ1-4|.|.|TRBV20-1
CSASPSINEKLFF
TGCAGTGCCAGTCCCAGCATAAATGAAAAACTGTTTTTT
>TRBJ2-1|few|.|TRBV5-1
CASSSDPSYNEQFF
TGCGCCAGCAGCTCTGACCCGAGCTACAATGAGCAGTTCTTC
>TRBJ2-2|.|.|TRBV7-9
CASSLDGGRHTGELFF
TGTGCCAGCAGCTTAGATGGGGGGAGACACACCGGGGAGCTGTTTTTT
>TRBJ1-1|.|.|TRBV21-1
CASTNGGRKNTEAFF
TGTGCCAGCACCAACGGGGGGCGGAAGAACACTGAAGCTTTCTTT
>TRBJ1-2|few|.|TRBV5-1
CASSLETPGLYGYTF
TGCGCCAGCAGCTTGGAGACTCCAGGGTTATATGGCTACACCTTC
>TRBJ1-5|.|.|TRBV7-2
CASSLVGGGRWSNQPQHF
TGTGCCAGCAGCTTAGTCGGTGGGGGTAGGTGGAGCAATCAGCCCCAGCATTTT
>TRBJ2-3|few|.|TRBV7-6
CASTIGGGSTDTQYF
TGTGCCAGCACCATAGGGGGGGGGAGCACAGATACGCAGTATTTT
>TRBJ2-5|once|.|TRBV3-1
CASSQGGTQETQYF
TGTGCCAGCAGCCAAGGTGGGACGCAAGAGACCCAGTACTTC
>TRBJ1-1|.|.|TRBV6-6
CASSGMGTEAFF
TGTGCCAGCAGTGGCATGGGGACTGAAGCTTTCTTT
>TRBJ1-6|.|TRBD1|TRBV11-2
CASSPTGGDSPLHF
TGTGCCAGCAGCCCGACAGGGGGGGATTCACCCCTCCACTTT
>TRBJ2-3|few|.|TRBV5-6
CASSFQTGVDTQYF
TGTGCCAGCAGCTTCCAGACGGGGGTGGATACGCAGTATTTT